A selection of T cell receptor beta chains follows, all from one sample in a study of shared clonotypes between healthy human individuals. Generated by immunoSEQ multiplex PCR, the TCRdb table keeps only in-frame clones and is missing some. The sample holds approximately 2.3 million clones, about 92% seen once. Source material: naive CD4+ T cells from PBMCs. The receptors originated from a man aged 18-30 years in good health. Some clones in this sample may be carry-over from other donors' samples. Each CDR3 is given with its conserved first and last residue. Fields, in order: J gene, D gene, clone size, V gene, CDR3 protein, CDR3 DNA. D genes are given only for firm matches. Size values are once, few and many counts, or a class for expanded clones, and some rows have none.

TRBJ2-7,TRBD1,.,TRBV18,CASSKGQEQLYEQYF,TGTGCCAGCTCAAAGGGACAGGAACAACTTTACGAGCAGTACTTC
TRBJ2-7,TRBD2,.,TRBV28,CASGDVSGRPAGQYF,TGTGCCAGCGGAGACGTTAGCGGGAGGCCTGCGGGGCAGTACTTC
TRBJ1-2,.,.,TRBV4-2,CASSQEARGTDYGYTF,TGTGCCAGCAGCCAAGAAGCACGGGGCACAGACTATGGCTACACCTTC
TRBJ2-1,TRBD2,.,TRBV5-1,CASSLEGLSGNYNEQFF,TGCGCCAGCAGCTTGGAAGGGCTTAGCGGGAACTACAATGAGCAGTTCTTC
TRBJ2-2,.,.,TRBV30,CAWSVATNTGELFF,TGTGCCTGGAGTGTCGCCACGAACACCGGGGAGCTGTTTTTT
TRBJ2-3,.,.,TRBV30,CAWAPRGGTDTQYF,TGTGCCTGGGCGCCCAGGGGGGGTACAGATACGCAGTATTTT
TRBJ2-1,.,.,TRBV7-2,CASSSQGGEQFF,TGTGCCAGCAGCTCCCAGGGCGGTGAGCAGTTCTTC
TRBJ2-1,TRBD2,.,TRBV4-3,CASSQGVRTSGHNEQFF,TGCGCCAGCAGCCAAGGTGTTCGGACTAGCGGTCACAATGAGCAGTTCTTC
TRBJ1-1,.,.,TRBV28,CASSLGQTNTEAFF,TGTGCCAGCAGCCTGGGACAAACGAACACTGAAGCTTTCTTT
TRBJ2-1,.,.,TRBV2,CAMRRDSLSSYNEQFF,TGTGCCATGCGCCGGGACTCACTGAGCTCCTACAATGAGCAGTTCTTC
TRBJ2-7,TRBD1,.,TRBV28,CASSDRVHEQYF,TGTGCCAGCAGCGACAGGGTCCACGAGCAGTACTTC
TRBJ2-5,.,once,TRBV7-3,CASSLMRGGGEETQYF,TGTGCCAGCAGCCTTATGAGGGGAGGTGGAGAAGAGACCCAGTACTTC
TRBJ2-1,.,.,TRBV5-1,CASSLGPIHFDNEQFF,TGCGCCAGCAGCTTGGGGCCCATACACTTCGACAATGAGCAGTTCTTC
TRBJ2-3,TRBD2,.,TRBV5-4,CASKLSGESTDTQYF,TGTGCCAGCAAACTTAGCGGGGAAAGCACAGATACGCAGTATTTT
TRBJ1-5,.,.,TRBV9,CASSAGGNGQPQHF,TGTGCCAGCAGCGCCGGGGGCAACGGACAGCCCCAGCATTTT
TRBJ2-7,.,.,TRBV5-1,CASSLASAGSEQYF,TGCGCCAGCAGCTTGGCCAGTGCAGGGAGTGAGCAGTACTTC
TRBJ2-1,.,.,TRBV18,CASSHAGDSLGSGEQFF,TGTGCCAGCTCCCACGCCGGGGATAGCTTGGGTTCGGGTGAGCAGTTCTTC
TRBJ1-1,.,.,TRBV7-3,CASSPTSRSLLFF,TGTGCCAGCAGCCCTACATCCAGATCACTGCTTTTTTTT
TRBJ1-1,.,.,TRBV18,CASSPPAGEDTEAFF,TGTGCCAGCTCACCACCGGCAGGGGAAGACACTGAAGCTTTCTTT